The 4 T cell receptor beta chains listed next were all sequenced from one sample in a study of cytomegalovirus exposure and HLA in healthy donors. Sequencing was performed with immunoSEQ multiplex PCR; in TCRdb, only in-frame clones are kept and a portion is missing. The sample lists over 150,000 clones, about 89% occurring once. The sequenced sample consisted of PBMCs. The receptors come from a woman aged 18-35 years in good health and CMV-seropositive.

The CDR3, as DNA: TGTGCCAGCAGCCCGGGGACTAGCGGGTTAGGAGAGACCCAGTACTTC. Its protein is CASSPGTSGLGETQYF. The chain recombines TRBV5-4 with TRBJ2-5; TRBD2 agrees at 12 bases. The CDR3 runs to 16 residues. Losses at the gene ends were 4 bases for V and 4 bases for J; bases not matched to a gene: 8. The germline gives CDR1 SGHNT, CDR2 YYREEE (reference sequence). The whole variable domain, remainder taken from reference TRBV5-4 and TRBJ2-5, is ETGVTQSPTHLIKTRGQQVTLRCSSQSGHNTVSWYQQALGQGPQFIFQYYREEENGRGNFPPRFSGLQFPNYSSELNVNALELDDSALYLCASSPGTSGLGETQYFGPGTRLLVL.

V gene TRBV18 combines with J gene TRBJ2-7, with no clear D. The CDR3 length is 11 residues. Germline lookup yields CDR1 KGHSH and CDR2 LQKENI. The ends were cut back, 3 bases at V and 6 bases at J, with 6 bases in the middle. The CDR3 region is CASSPRSEQYF. DNA of the CDR3: TGTGCCAGCTCACCCCGCAGCGAGCAGTACTTC. Using reference TRBV18 and TRBJ2-7 for the parts outside the CDR3, the full variable domain is NAGVMQNPRHLVRRRGQEARLRCSPMKGHSHVYWYRQLPEEGLKFMVYLQKENIIDESGMPKERFSAEFPKEGPSILRIQQVVRGDSAAYFCASSPRSEQYFGPGTRLTVT.

The chain is built from TRBV10-3 and TRBJ2-7; 8 bases fit TRBD2. The V gene end was trimmed by 4 bases and the J gene end by 2 bases; junction bases not matched to a gene: 4. Germline V gives CDR1 ENHRY, CDR2 SYGVKD. The CDR3 loop spans 14 amino acids. CDR3 in DNA: TGTGCCATCAGTGTTGGAGCGGGAGCCTACGAGCAGTACTTC. Residues: CAISVGAGAYEQYF.

The gene calls are TRBV11-3 and TRBJ1-6; D may be TRBD1 (6 bases). CDR1 is SGHNT, CDR2 YENEEA, per germline. This CDR3 has 13 residues. V dropped 5 bases and J dropped 10 bases, with 12 bases sitting between them. The CDR3 region is CASSLRGGSPLHF. The DNA for the CDR3 is TGTGCCAGCAGCCTAAGGGGGGGGTCACCCCTCCACTTT. Complete variable domain (other parts from reference TRBV11-3 and TRBJ1-6): EAGVVQSPRYKIIEKKQPVAFWCNPISGHNTLYWYLQNLGQGPELLIRYENEEAVDDSQLPKDRFSAERLKGVDSTLKIQPAELGDSAVYLCASSLRGGSPLHFGNGTRLTVT.